Below are 22 T cell receptor beta chains sequenced from a single sample in a study of control samples from healthy donors and cancer patients. Method: immunoSEQ multiplex PCR; TCRdb's copy keeps in-frame clones and lacks some. The data hold over 110,000 clones, with about 85% observed a single time. The sequenced sample consisted of blood. Receptors were obtained from a woman between 25 and 40 years old in good health.

V gene TRBV30 combines with J gene TRBJ2-7; D is uncertain. This CDR3 has 15 residues. The V and J ends lost 2 bases and 6 bases respectively, with 20 bases between them. Germline CDR1 is GTSNPN and CDR2 is SVGIG (reference sequence). Here the CDR3 reads CAWSYIPTKEIEQYF. For the CDR3, the DNA is TGTGCCTGGAGTTATATCCCCACTAAGGAAATCGAGCAGTACTTC.

This clone was observed a few times. This sequence joins TRBV5-5 and TRBJ1-1; the D gene is possibly TRBD1 (5 bases). The CDR3 is 16 residues long. The ends were cut back, 3 bases at V and 0 bases at J, with 15 bases in the middle. The V gene's germline CDR1 is SGHKS and CDR2 YYEKEE (reference sequence). In DNA form, the CDR3 reads TGTGCCAGCAGCTACGTTCTCGGGGGTTTGAACACTGAAGCTTTCTTT. It specifies CASSYVLGGLNTEAFF.

The chain carries TRBV11-2 and TRBJ2-7; weak D call: TRBD2 (5 bases). Germline loops: CDR1 SGHAT, CDR2 FQNNGV. The V end was cut by 2 bases, the J end by 4 bases, with 6 bases between. The CDR3 runs 12 residues. The CDR3 loop is CASSLSGYEQYF. CDR3 bases: TGTGCCAGCAGCTTATCGGGGTACGAGCAGTACTTC.

This chain uses TRBV27 with TRBJ1-1, with D unclear. With 2 bases removed from V and 5 bases from J, the gap between germline ends came to 18 bases. In germline, CDR1 is MNHEY, CDR2 SMNVEV (reference sequence). The CDR3 sequence is 16 residues long. CDR3 bases: TGTGCCAGCAGTTTAACCGCGTCGGGGTTTGGGACTGAAGCTTTCTTT. It translates to CASSLTASGFGTEAFF.

The chain joins TRBV15 to TRBJ1-5; D unclear. Trimming pared 0 bases from V and 2 bases from J, leaving 8 bases between. CDR3 size: 15 residues. Germline V gives CDR1 LNHNV, CDR2 YYDKDF (reference sequence). The CDR3 protein is CATSRDLGGNQPQHF. CDR3 nucleotides: TGTGCCACCAGCAGAGATCTGGGTGGCAATCAGCCCCAGCATTTT.

This clone turned up a few times. The chain employs TRBV19 and TRBJ1-4; unclear D gene. The germline V gene encodes CDR1 LNHDA and CDR2 SQIVND (reference sequence). The CDR3 is made up of 14 amino acids. The V gene lost 9 bases and the J gene lost 3 bases, with 14 bases spanning the gap. The CDR3 sequence: CASHPPDSNEKLFF. CDR3 nucleotide sequence: TGTGCCAGCCACCCGCCGGACTCTAATGAAAAACTGTTTTTT.

This clone was counted a few times. The rearrangement uses TRBV30 and TRBJ1-2; 8 bases agree with TRBD1. V lost 3 bases to trimming and J lost 3 bases; unmatched junction nucleotides: 6. The CDR3 is made up of 14 amino acids. Germline assignment: CDR1 GTSNPN and CDR2 SVGIG (reference sequence). The CDR3 reads CAWSETGGHYGYTF. The CDR3 DNA reads TGTGCCTGGAGCGAAACAGGGGGGCACTATGGCTACACCTTC.

As DNA, the CDR3 is TGTGCCAGCAGCTTTGGAGCGTCGGAGACCCAGTACTTC. Residues: CASSFGASETQYF. This chain connects TRBV11-2 to TRBJ2-5, with unresolved D. There are 13 residues in the CDR3. CDR1 SGHAT and CDR2 FQNNGV come from the germline V gene. The V end was cut by 3 bases, the J end by 5 bases, with 10 bases between.

V gene TRBV18 combines with J gene TRBJ1-2, with a weak D call TRBD1 (6 bases). Trimming took off 2 bases at V and 3 bases at J, with 7 bases between the two ends. This CDR3 has 13 amino acids. Germline V gene data show CDR1 as KGHSH and CDR2 as LQKENI. DNA for the CDR3: TGTGCCAGCTCACCAGGGGGCGACTATGGCTACACCTTC. Its protein product is CASSPGGDYGYTF. Full variable domain (remainder filled in from reference TRBV18 and TRBJ1-2): NAGVMQNPRHLVRRRGQEARLRCSPMKGHSHVYWYRQLPEEGLKFMVYLQKENIIDESGMPKERFSAEFPKEGPSILRIQQVVRGDSAAYFCASSPGGDYGYTFGSGTRLTVV.

The table lists this clone with many counts. The chain couples TRBV18 to TRBJ2-7, with 8 bases that match TRBD2. V was pared by 3 bases and J by 2 bases, with 18 bases of the junction left unmatched. The CDR3 sequence is 19 residues long. Per germline, CDR1 KGHSH and CDR2 LQKENI. CDR3 DNA sequence: TGTGCCAGCTCACCCCCCACCTACTCAGCGGGAGCGCCTCCCTACGAGCAGTACTTC. As protein: CASSPPTYSAGAPPYEQYF.

The chain couples TRBV2 to TRBJ1-1; no definite D call. The CDR3 is made up of 12 amino acids. Looked up from germline, CDR1 is SNHLY and CDR2 is FYNNEI. V lost 8 bases and J 0 bases, leaving 7 bases between the germline ends. The CDR3: CASVFMNTEAFF. The DNA for the CDR3 is TGTGCCAGCGTATTCATGAACACTGAAGCTTTCTTT.

The chain is built from TRBV5-1 and TRBJ2-2, with 7 bases lining up with TRBD1. The length of the CDR3 is 15 residues. With 2 bases clipped from V and 4 bases from J, the junction kept 5 bases outside the gene matches. Germline CDR1 and CDR2: SGHRS and YFSETQ. CDR3 coding DNA: TGCGCCAGCAGCTTTGACAGGGCCTCCACCGGGGAGCTGTTTTTT. This sequence encodes CASSFDRASTGELFF.

J is TRBJ2-7 and V is TRBV7-8; 7 bases map to TRBD2. J gave up 0 bases and V 4 bases, and 9 bases lay outside the gene matches. The CDR3 covers 16 residues. Germline V gene sequence: CDR1 SGHVS, CDR2 FQNEAQ. Here the CDR3 reads CASSSRATSVSYEQYF. In DNA, the CDR3 is TGTGCCAGCAGCTCCCGAGCTACTAGCGTCTCCTACGAGCAGTACTTC.

V gene TRBV7-8 combines with J gene TRBJ2-7; D might be TRBD1 (5 bases). V lost 6 bases, J lost 4 bases, and 19 bases lay in between. The CDR3 consists of 15 residues. Germline loops: CDR1 SGHVS, CDR2 FQNEAQ. The CDR3 sequence is CASRSIQTATYEQYF. DNA of the CDR3: TGTGCCAGCAGGTCCATACAGACAGCTACTTACGAGCAGTACTTC.

The chain joins TRBV29-1 to TRBJ1-2; D unresolved. Trimming removed 1 base at V and 7 bases at J, with 16 bases between. The germline V gene encodes CDR1 SQVTM and CDR2 ANQGSEA. This CDR3 comprises 14 residues. Here the CDR3 reads CSVEGKGGRGGYTF. CDR3 coding DNA: TGCAGCGTTGAAGGAAAGGGCGGGAGAGGTGGCTACACCTTC.

The rearrangement links TRBV4-2 to TRBJ1-2; perhaps TRBD1 as D (6 bases). Trimming cost V 2 bases and J 5 bases, with 15 bases left between them. The CDR3 runs 15 residues. Germline lookup yields CDR1 LGHNA and CDR2 YNFKEQ. CDR3 in amino acids: CASSQSGGTPYGYTF. In nucleotides, the CDR3 is TGTGCCAGCAGCCAATCCGGGGGGACACCTTATGGCTACACCTTC.

The chain uses TRBV5-5 and TRBJ2-1, with D maybe TRBD1 (5 bases). The length of the CDR3 is 14 residues. Deletions cut 0 bases from V and 8 bases from J, with 12 bases between. Germline CDR1 reads SGHKS; CDR2 reads YYEKEE (reference sequence). The CDR3 DNA follows: TGTGCCAGCAGCTTGGGCTCAGGGTTATATGAGCAGTTCTTC. Protein: CASSLGSGLYEQFF.

The chain joins TRBV2 to TRBJ1-1, with TRBD1 matching 9 bases. Germline V gene lookup returns CDR1 SNHLY and CDR2 FYNNEI. V trimming: 5 bases; J trimming: 10 bases; junction bases outside the gene matches: 11. The CDR3 extends over 14 amino acids. For the CDR3, the DNA is TGTGCCAGCAGTTCTACAGGGGGCGGGGTACCAGCTTTCTTT. Translation gives CASSSTGGGVPAFF.

The chain joins TRBV19 to TRBJ2-2; possibly TRBD1 for D (5 bases). The ends were cut back, 3 bases at V and 5 bases at J, with 10 bases in the middle. CDR3 length equals 14 residues. The germline V gene has CDR1 LNHDA and CDR2 SQIVND (reference sequence). CDR3 nucleotide sequence: TGTGCCAGTAGTATGGGGCAGGGAACCGGGGAGCTGTTTTTT. Translation: CASSMGQGTGELFF.

This chain uses TRBV5-1 with TRBJ2-3; D is tentatively TRBD1 or TRBD2 (5 bases each). Germline V CDR1 and CDR2: SGHRS, YFSETQ. V was shortened by 2 bases and J by 4 bases, with 11 bases between the two germline ends. This CDR3 is 14 amino acids long. The CDR3 is CASSFQGSADTQYF. CDR3 DNA: TGCGCCAGCAGCTTCCAGGGTAGCGCAGATACGCAGTATTTT.

J is TRBJ2-1 and V is TRBV5-6; TRBD2 matches at 11 bases. This CDR3 contains 17 residues. J was trimmed by 5 bases and V by 4 bases; bases with no gene match: 11. CDR1 and CDR2 from the germline V gene are SGHDT and YYEEEE. The DNA of the CDR3 is TGTGCCAGCAGCGGTGGTAGCGGGAGGGCCCTGGACAATGAGCAGTTCTTC. Translated, it gives CASSGGSGRALDNEQFF. The full variable domain, its missing parts supplied by reference TRBV5-6 and TRBJ2-1, is DAGVTQSPTHLIKTRGQQVTLRCSPKSGHDTVSWYQQALGQGPQFIFQYYEEEERQRGNFPDRFSGHQFPNYSSELNVNALLLGDSALYLCASSGGSGRALDNEQFFGPGTRLTVL.

The V gene is TRBV7-2, the J gene TRBJ1-2; the D is unclear. V was clipped by 2 bases and J by 4 bases, with 8 bases between them. CDR3 size: 13 residues. From germline, CDR1 is SGHTA and CDR2 FQGNSA. The CDR3 loop reads CASSLSGFYGYTF. As DNA, the CDR3 is TGTGCCAGCAGCTTATCGGGGTTCTATGGCTACACCTTC.